This T cell receptor beta chain is from a study of shared clonotypes between healthy human individuals. Positively selected for CCR7, the CD45RO-negative cells used as naive CD8 cells excluded terminally differentiated effector memory CD45RA+ cells. Those who donated, Caucasian adults without exception, all lived in Nashville, Tennessee. Broader study findings: What naive subsets generally showed was a larger estimated richness than memory subsets showed.

A note on this clone: The antigen remains undetermined.

Sequenced by immunoSEQ multiplex PCR; TCRdb stores in-frame clones only, minus some. The table has about 590,000 clones, roughly 95% seen once. Sequencing input: naive CD8+ T cells sorted from blood. This clonotype was obtained from a woman in her twenties or thirties in good health.

CDR3 sequence: CASSPEDISYEQYF. CDR3 in DNA: TGTGCCAGCAGCCCCGAGGACATTTCCTACGAGCAGTACTTC. The V call is TRBV7-9, the J call TRBJ2-7, with a possible D match to TRBD1 (5 bases). Germline V lookup: CDR1 SEHNR, CDR2 FQNEAQ (reference sequence). CDR3 length: 14 residues. V was cut by 5 bases and J by 1 base, with 12 bases left in between. Using reference TRBV7-9 and TRBJ2-7 for the parts outside the CDR3, the full variable domain is DTGVSQNPRHKITKRGQNVTFRCDPISEHNRLYWYRQTLGQGPEFLTYFQNEAQLEKSRLLSDRFSAERPKGSFSTLEIQRTEQGDSAMYLCASSPEDISYEQYFGPGTRLTVT.